The 15 T cell receptor beta chains below all came from one sample that was sequenced in a study of OX40 agonist ivuxolimab in advanced cancers. The repertoire was sequenced with immunoSEQ multiplex PCR; TCRdb's copy has only in-frame clones and lacks some. The sample has over 10,000 clones; over 80% are singletons. Sample: CD4+ or CD8+ T cells sorted from blood, taken in a trial of the OX40 agonist ivuxolimab. These receptors came from an adult with an advanced solid tumor such as melanoma, head and neck, liver or kidney cancer.

The table lists this clone with a count of one. The chain employs TRBV11-2 and TRBJ2-7; no definite D call. V was shortened by 1 base and J by 2 bases, with 9 bases between the two germline ends. Germline V gene lookup returns CDR1 SGHAT and CDR2 FQNNGV. The CDR3 covers 14 residues. For the CDR3, the DNA is TGTGCCAGCAGCTTAGGCCCGCCCCCCTACGAGCAGTACTTC. It specifies CASSLGPPPYEQYF.

The CDR3 nucleotides are TGCGCCAGCAGCCTGAGGGCGCAGGTTAATGAAAAACTGTTTTTT. This translates into CASSLRAQVNEKLFF. The rearrangement joins TRBV5-1 to TRBJ1-4, with unresolved D. This CDR3 is 15 amino acids long. Per the germline V gene, CDR1 is SGHRS and CDR2 is YFSETQ. With 4 bases removed from V and 4 bases from J, the gap between germline ends came to 14 bases.

The V and J genes are TRBV27 and TRBJ2-1, with D possibly matching TRBD1 (6 bases). The CDR3 consists of 15 residues. V was cut by 10 bases and J by 0 bases, with 16 bases left in between. Germline loops: CDR1 MNHEY, CDR2 SMNVEV (reference sequence). The CDR3 coding sequence is TGTGCCACCGTAGCCGGGACATCCTCCTACAATGAGCAGTTCTTC. This gives the protein CATVAGTSSYNEQFF.

This clone turned up a few times. This chain joins TRBV28 and TRBJ1-5; D perhaps matches TRBD1 (5 bases). Germline loops: CDR1 MDHEN, CDR2 SYDVKM. V shed 2 bases and J shed 5 bases, with 13 bases lying between them. The CDR3 is 15 residues long. This CDR3 is CASSLLSGKDQPQHF. CDR3 nucleotide sequence: TGTGCCAGCAGTTTACTTTCAGGGAAAGATCAGCCCCAGCATTTT. Based on the CDR3 plus reference TRBV28 and TRBJ1-5, the full variable domain is DVKVTQSSRYLVKRTGEKVFLECVQDMDHENMFWYRQDPGLGLRLIYFSYDVKMKEKGDIPEGYSVSREKKERFSLILESASTNQTSMYLCASSLLSGKDQPQHFGDGTRLSIL.

This clone has a single count. Germline is not matched at one junction end, which may reflect a read error. The CDR3 DNA sequence: TGTGCCAGCTTACCACCAACTACCTACGAGCAGCACTTC. This gives the protein CASLPPTTYEQHF. This chain connects TRBV18 to TRBJ2-7; no firm D call. Germline V gives CDR1 KGHSH, CDR2 LQKENI. CDR3 length: 13 residues.

This clone has a handful of counts. Mismatch with germline at one junction end may stem from a read error. The rearrangement joins TRBV7-7 to TRBJ2-1; 7 nucleotides align to TRBD2. This CDR3 is built from 13 residues. CDR1 is SSHAT, CDR2 FNYEAQ, per germline (reference sequence). The CDR3 is CASSFTAGDEQFF. The CDR3, as DNA: TGTGCTAGCAGCTTCACGGCGGGAGATGAGCAGTTCTTC.

The chain links TRBV19 to TRBJ1-5; no clear D gene. Germline CDR1 is LNHDA and CDR2 is SQIVND (reference sequence). Trimming stripped 0 bases from V and 2 bases from J, with 8 bases between. This CDR3 is built from 15 residues. The CDR3, as DNA: TGTGCCAGTAGTATAGAAGACTGGGGCAATCAGCCCCAGCATTTT. Translated, it gives CASSIEDWGNQPQHF.

J is TRBJ2-1 and V is TRBV28, with D possibly being TRBD2 (5 bases). Trimming took off 6 bases at V and 15 bases at J, with 24 bases between the two ends. The germline V gene has CDR1 MDHEN and CDR2 SYDVKM. The CDR3 extends over 14 amino acids. The CDR3 loop is CASRKRARPLVRFF. As DNA, the CDR3 is TGTGCCAGCAGGAAGAGGGCCAGACCCCTTGTTAGGTTCTTC.

The rearrangement links TRBV5-1 to TRBJ2-1, with 14 bases that match TRBD2. The trim removed 2 bases at V and 0 bases at J, leaving 4 bases unmatched. The CDR3 length is 18 residues. Germline loops: CDR1 SGHRS, CDR2 YFSETQ. The CDR3 region has the DNA TGCGCCAGCAGCTTAGGGACTAGCGGGGGTAGCTCCTACAATGAGCAGTTCTTC. Translation: CASSLGTSGGSSYNEQFF.

The chain links TRBV10-2 to TRBJ2-5; TRBD2 agrees at 7 bases. The CDR3 runs to 14 residues. The V and J ends lost 4 bases and 1 base, in that order; junction bases with no gene match: 3. Germline V gene data show CDR1 as WSHSY and CDR2 as SAAADI. This CDR3 is CASSGTRFQETQYF. CDR3 DNA: TGCGCCAGCAGTGGGACTAGGTTCCAAGAGACCCAGTACTTC.

The gene calls are TRBV29-1 and TRBJ2-1; D is unclear. The CDR3 is made up of 13 amino acids. V was clipped by 7 bases and J by 0 bases, with 10 bases between them. CDR1 SQVTM and CDR2 ANQGSEA come from the germline V gene. The DNA for the CDR3 is TGCAGCGCCCACAAGAGCTCCTACAATGAGCAGTTCTTC. Translating it yields CSAHKSSYNEQFF.

The chain has TRBV14 and TRBJ2-7, with 7 bases identical to TRBD2. This CDR3 comprises 15 residues. Trimming removed 4 bases from V and 0 bases from J; junction bases left unmatched: 6. Germline V gives CDR1 SGHDN, CDR2 FVKESK. The CDR3 sequence is CASSPFGGSSYEQYF. The CDR3 nucleotides are TGTGCCAGCAGCCCCTTCGGCGGGAGCTCCTACGAGCAGTACTTC.

This rearrangement joins TRBV10-1 to TRBJ1-1; the D is unclear. Germline loops: CDR1 WNHNN, CDR2 SYGVQD (reference sequence). This CDR3 has 10 amino acids. V was shortened by 8 bases and J by 6 bases, with 7 bases between the two germline ends. CDR3 loop: CASDISEAFF. The CDR3 DNA follows: TGCGCCAGCGACATCTCTGAAGCTTTCTTT.

In the case of this clone: The CDR3 carries no conserved terminal phenylalanine or tryptophan, so it likely arises from a read error. The DNA is left out, because the CDR3 cannot be placed on it with certainty; the CDR3 is given as TCRdb lists it. The chain uses TRBV3-1 (or the pseudogene TRBV3-2) and TRBJ2-7; TRBD1 is taken as the D call from the table, unchecked against the DNA. The V gene's germline CDR1 is LGHDT and CDR2 YNNKEL (reference sequence). The CDR3 comprises 9 residues, both ends counted. This CDR3 reads CASEGTGGH.

This clone was detected once. V usage is TRBV11-3 and J usage is TRBJ2-1, with TRBD2 as a possible D gene (6 bases). CDR3 size: 15 residues. The V gene lost 8 bases and the J gene lost 2 bases, with 16 bases spanning the gap. Germline assignment: CDR1 SGHNT and CDR2 YENEEA. The CDR3 nucleotides are TGTGCCAGCGGTCAGCGGAGGGGACCCTACAATGAGCAGTTCTTC. Its translation is CASGQRRGPYNEQFF.